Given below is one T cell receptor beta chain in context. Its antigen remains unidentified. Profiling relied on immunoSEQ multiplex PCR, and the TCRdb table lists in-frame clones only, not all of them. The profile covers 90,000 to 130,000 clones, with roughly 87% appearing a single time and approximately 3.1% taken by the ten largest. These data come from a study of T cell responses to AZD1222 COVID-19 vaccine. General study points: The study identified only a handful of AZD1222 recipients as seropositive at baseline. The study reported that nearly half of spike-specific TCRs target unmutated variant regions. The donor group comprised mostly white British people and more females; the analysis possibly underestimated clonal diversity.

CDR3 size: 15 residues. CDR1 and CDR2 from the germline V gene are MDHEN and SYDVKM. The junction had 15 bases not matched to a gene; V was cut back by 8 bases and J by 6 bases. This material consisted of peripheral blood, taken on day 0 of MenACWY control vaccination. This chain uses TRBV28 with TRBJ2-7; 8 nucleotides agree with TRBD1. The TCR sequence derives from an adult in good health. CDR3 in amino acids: CASCPPLGQGIEQYF. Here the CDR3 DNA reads TGTGCCAGCTGTCCCCCCCTCGGACAGGGTATCGAGCAGTACTTC.